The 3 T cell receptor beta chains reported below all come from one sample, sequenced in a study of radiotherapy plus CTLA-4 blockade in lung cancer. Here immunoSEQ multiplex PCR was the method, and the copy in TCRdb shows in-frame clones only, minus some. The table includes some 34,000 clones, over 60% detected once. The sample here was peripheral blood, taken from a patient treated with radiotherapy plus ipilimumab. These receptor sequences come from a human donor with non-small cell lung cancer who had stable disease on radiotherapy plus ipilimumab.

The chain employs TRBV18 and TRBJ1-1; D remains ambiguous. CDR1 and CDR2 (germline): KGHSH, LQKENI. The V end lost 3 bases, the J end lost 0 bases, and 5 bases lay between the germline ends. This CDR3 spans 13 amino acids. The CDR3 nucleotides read TGTGCCAGCTCACCTTCAGTGAACACTGAAGCTTTCTTT. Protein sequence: CASSPSVNTEAFF.

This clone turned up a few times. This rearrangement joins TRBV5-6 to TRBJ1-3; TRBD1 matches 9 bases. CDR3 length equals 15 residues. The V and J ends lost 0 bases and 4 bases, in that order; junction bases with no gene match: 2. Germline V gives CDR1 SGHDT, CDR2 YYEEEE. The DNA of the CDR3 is TGTGCCAGCAGCTTGGACAGGGGGCGCGGAAACACCATATATTTT. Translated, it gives CASSLDRGRGNTIYF.

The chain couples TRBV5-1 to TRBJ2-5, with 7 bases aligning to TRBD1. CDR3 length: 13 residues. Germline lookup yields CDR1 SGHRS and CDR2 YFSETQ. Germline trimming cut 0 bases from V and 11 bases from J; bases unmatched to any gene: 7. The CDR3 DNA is TGCGCCAGCAGCTTGGAGACAGGGTATGAGCAGTACTTC. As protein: CASSLETGYEQYF.